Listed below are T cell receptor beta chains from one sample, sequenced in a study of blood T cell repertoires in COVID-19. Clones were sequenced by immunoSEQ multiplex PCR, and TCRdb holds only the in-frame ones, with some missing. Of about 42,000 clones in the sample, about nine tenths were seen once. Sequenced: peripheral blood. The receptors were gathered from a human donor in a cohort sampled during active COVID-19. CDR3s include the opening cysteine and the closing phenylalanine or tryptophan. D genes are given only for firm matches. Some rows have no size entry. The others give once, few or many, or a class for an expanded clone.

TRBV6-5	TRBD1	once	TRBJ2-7	TGTGCCAGCGAGGGACAGCCCTCCTACGAGCAGTACTTC	CASEGQPSYEQYF
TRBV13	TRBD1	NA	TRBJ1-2	TGTGCCAGCCGAACCAGGGGGACTAACTATGGCTACACCTTC	CASRTRGTNYGYTF
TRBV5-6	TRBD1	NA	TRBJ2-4	TGTGCCAGCAGCCGACAGGGGTCCGCCAAAAACATTCAGTACTTC	CASSRQGSAKNIQYF
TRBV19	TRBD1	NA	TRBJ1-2	TGTGCCAGTAGTATCGCGGCAAACAGGGGTGTCCCCTATGGCTACACCTTC	CASSIAANRGVPYGYTF
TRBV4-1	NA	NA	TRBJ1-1	TGCGCCAGCAGCCAGGAGAGTGGGACACTCAACACTGAAGCTTTCTTT	CASSQESGTLNTEAFF
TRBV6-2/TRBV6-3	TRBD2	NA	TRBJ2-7	TGTGCCAGCAGTTACACTCCGCTCACTAGCGGGGGGGATTCCTACGAGCAGTACTTC	CASSYTPLTSGGDSYEQYF
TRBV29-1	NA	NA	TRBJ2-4	TGCAGCGTCGTCCGAGCCAAAAACATTCAGTACTTC	CSVVRAKNIQYF
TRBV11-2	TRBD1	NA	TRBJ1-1	TGTGCCAGCAGCTTAGTCAGGGGGCCTATGAACACTGAAGCTTTCTTT	CASSLVRGPMNTEAFF
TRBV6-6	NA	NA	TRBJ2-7	TGTGCCAGCAGTTACTCAAGGACAGAGAGCTCCTACGAGCAGTACTTC	CASSYSRTESSYEQYF
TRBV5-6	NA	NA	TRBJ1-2	TGTGCCAGCAGCTTGGCGGAGGTTTGGTATGGCTACACCTTC	CASSLAEVWYGYTF
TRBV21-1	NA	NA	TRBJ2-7	TGTGCCACAAAGGGGCACCGCTCCTACGAGCAGTACTTC	CATKGHRSYEQYF
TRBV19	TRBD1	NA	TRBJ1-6	TGTGCCAGTAGTAGGGACAGGAGCTCCTATAATTCACCCCTCCACTTT	CASSRDRSSYNSPLHF
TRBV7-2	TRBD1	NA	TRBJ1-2	TGTGCCAGCAGCTTAGTGGGACAGAACTATGGCTACACCTTC	CASSLVGQNYGYTF
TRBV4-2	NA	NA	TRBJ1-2	TGTGCCAGCAGCCAAGATTTGCCAGGGAAGGGTGGCTACACCTTC	CASSQDLPGKGGYTF
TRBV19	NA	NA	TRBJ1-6	TGTGCCAGTAGATGGGGTACGGGGGAGGATTCACCCCTCCACTTT	CASRWGTGEDSPLHF
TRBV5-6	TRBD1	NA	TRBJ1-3	TGTGCCAGCAGTCAAGACAGGGGGCAGAGAAACACCATATATTTT	CASSQDRGQRNTIYF
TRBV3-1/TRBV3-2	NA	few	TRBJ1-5	TGTGCCAGCAGTCGCCAGAATCAGCCCCAGCATTTT	CASSRQNQPQHF
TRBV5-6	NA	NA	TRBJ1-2	TGTGCCAGCAGCCTTGGCAGGGGTTGGTATGGCTACACCTTC	CASSLGRGWYGYTF
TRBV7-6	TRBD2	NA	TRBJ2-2	TGTGCCAGCAGCCTCAGAGGGGCGGGGGACACCGGGGAGCTGTTTTTT	CASSLRGAGDTGELFF
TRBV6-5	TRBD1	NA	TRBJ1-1	TGTGCCAGCAGTTACTCGGTGACAGGGGGCACTGAAGCTTTCTTT	CASSYSVTGGTEAFF
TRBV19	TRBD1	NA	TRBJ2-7	TGTGCCAGTAGTATAGGCGGACAGGGGGCATACGAGCAGTACTTC	CASSIGGQGAYEQYF
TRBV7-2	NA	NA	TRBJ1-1	TGTGCCAGCAACGCCCAGGGTTTGGGCACTGAAGCTTTCTTT	CASNAQGLGTEAFF
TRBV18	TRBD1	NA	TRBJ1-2	TGTGCCAGCTCACCAAACGGACAGGCCAACTATGGCTACACCTTC	CASSPNGQANYGYTF
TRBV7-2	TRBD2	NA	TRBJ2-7	TGTGCCAGCAGGTCACTAGCGGGCGATCCCTCCTACGAGCAGTACTTC	CASRSLAGDPSYEQYF
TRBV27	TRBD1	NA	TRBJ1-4	TGTGCCAGCAGTTTGCAGGGGGTAGATGAAAAACTGTTTTTT	CASSLQGVDEKLFF
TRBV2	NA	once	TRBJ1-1	TGTGCCAGCACGACTAACACTGAAGCTTTCTTT	CASTTNTEAFF
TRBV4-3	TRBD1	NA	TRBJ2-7	TGCGCCAGCAGCCAAGAAAGGGCAGGGGGCAAGCTGCGGCGCTACGAGCAGTACTTC	CASSQERAGGKLRRYEQYF
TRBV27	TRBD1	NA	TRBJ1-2	TGTGCCAGCAGTCCGGGGGACAGGCCCAACTATGGCTACACCTTC	CASSPGDRPNYGYTF
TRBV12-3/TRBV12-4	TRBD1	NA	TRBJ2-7	TGTGCCAGCGGACGGGACAGAATCTACGAGCAGTACTTC	CASGRDRIYEQYF
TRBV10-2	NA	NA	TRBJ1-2	TGCGCCAGCAGTGAGGCCCAGGGCCATGGCTACACCTTC	CASSEAQGHGYTF
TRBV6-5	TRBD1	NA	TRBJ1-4	TGTGCCGGAAGGGGGCAGCGGGATGAAAAACTGTTTTTT	CAGRGQRDEKLFF
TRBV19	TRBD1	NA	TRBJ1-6	TGTGCCAGTAGTATGAGGGGGACAGGGGTTACTTCACCCCTCCACTTT	CASSMRGTGVTSPLHF
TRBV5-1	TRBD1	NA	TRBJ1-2	TGCGCCAGCAGCTTGGACAGGGGCGAGAACTATGGCTACACCTTC	CASSLDRGENYGYTF
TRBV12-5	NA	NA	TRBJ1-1	TGTGCTAGTGGTTTCTGGTCGAGGAACACTGAAGCTTTCTTT	CASGFWSRNTEAFF
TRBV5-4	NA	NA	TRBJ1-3	TGTGCCAGCAGCCCTAAAAACCCCGGAAACACCATATATTTT	CASSPKNPGNTIYF
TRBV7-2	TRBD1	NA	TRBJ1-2	TGTGCCAGCAGCCCACCCAGACAGGGGGCGCTTTGGTATGGCTACACCTTC	CASSPPRQGALWYGYTF
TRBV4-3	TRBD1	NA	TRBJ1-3	TGCGCCAGCAGCCAAGATTTGCCAGGGGGCTTCTCTGGAAACACCATATATTTT	CASSQDLPGGFSGNTIYF
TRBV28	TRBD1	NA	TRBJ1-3	TGTGCCAGCAGTTCACTCCGGGACAGGGGCGCGTATGGAAACACCATATATTTT	CASSSLRDRGAYGNTIYF
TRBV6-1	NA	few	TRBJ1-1	TGTGCCAGCAGTGAATGGGAGGGAAGGGCTTTCTTT	CASSEWEGRAFF
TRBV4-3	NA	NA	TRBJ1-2	TGCGCCAGCAGCCAAGGGCAAACTAACTATGGCTACACCTTC	CASSQGQTNYGYTF
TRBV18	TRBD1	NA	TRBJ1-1	TGTGCCAGCTCACCACAGGGGGCCGGCACTGAAGCTTTCTTT	CASSPQGAGTEAFF
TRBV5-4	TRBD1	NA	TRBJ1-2	TGTGCCAGCAGCTTCCAGGGGGCGGGTAACTATGGCTACACCTTC	CASSFQGAGNYGYTF
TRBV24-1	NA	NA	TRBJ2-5	TGTGCCACCAGTGATCTCCTTCGTTTAGAGACCCAGTACTTC	CATSDLLRLETQYF
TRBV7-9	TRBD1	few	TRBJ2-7	TGTGCCAGCAGCGGGAAACCGGGACAGGGAGGCTACGAGCAGTACTTC	CASSGKPGQGGYEQYF
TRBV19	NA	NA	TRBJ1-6	TGTGCCAGTAGTATTACGGGGAGCTCCTATAATTCACCCCTCCACTTT	CASSITGSSYNSPLHF
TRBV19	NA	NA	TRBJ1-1	TGTGCCAGTAGTATTGCTGGGCTGACTGAAGCTTTCTTT	CASSIAGLTEAFF
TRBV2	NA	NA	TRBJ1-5	TGTGCCAGCAGTGAGGGGGGGCCCCAGCATTTT	CASSEGGPQHF
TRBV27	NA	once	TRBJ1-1	TGTGCTACCAGGAAGAACACTGAAGCTTTCTTT	CATRKNTEAFF
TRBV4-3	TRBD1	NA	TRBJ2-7	TGCGCCAGCAGCCAAGCCTTCCTTGGGACAGGTTCCTACGAGCAGTACTTC	CASSQAFLGTGSYEQYF
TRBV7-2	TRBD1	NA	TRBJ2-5	TGTGCCAGCAGACAGGGGGCTGATTGGACCCAGTACTTC	CASRQGADWTQYF
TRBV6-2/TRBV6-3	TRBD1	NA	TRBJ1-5	TGTGCCAGCAGTTCGGACAGGTATTATAGCAATCAGCCCCAGCATTTT	CASSSDRYYSNQPQHF
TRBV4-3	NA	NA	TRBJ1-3	TGCGCCAGCAGCCAGGGGACTTCTGGAAACACCATATATTTT	CASSQGTSGNTIYF
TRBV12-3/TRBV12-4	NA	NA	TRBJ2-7	TGTGCCAGCAGTTCCAACTACGAGCAGTACTTC	CASSSNYEQYF
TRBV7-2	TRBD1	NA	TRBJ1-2	TGTGCCAGCAGCTTAGGCTCGACAGGGTCTTTATGGGGCTACACCTTC	CASSLGSTGSLWGYTF
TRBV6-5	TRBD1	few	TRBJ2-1	TGTGCCAGCCAGGGGGAATCCTACAATGAGCAGTTCTTC	CASQGESYNEQFF